The TCR beta chain under discussion was sequenced for a study of blood T cell repertoires in COVID-19. Across the whole study: Acute and convalescent COVID-19 samples came from the United States, Italy and Spain. Nucleic acid was either cDNA or gDNA, and it came from T cells, B-cell-depleted T cells, or PBMCs.

There are 17 residues in the CDR3. The germline V gene encodes CDR1 GTSNPN and CDR2 SVGIG (reference sequence). Trimming cost V 2 bases and J 0 bases; bases outside gene matches: 7. Per the original data handling: Estimated nucleated cell counts came from reference gene primer amplification. The table came from immunoSEQ multiplex PCR; TCRdb's copy has only in-frame clones and leaves some out. The DNA was the basis for D and trimming; V, J and clone size are from that table. The data hold about 130,000 clones, with 70% to 85% observed a single time. This clonotype was sampled from a man in his sixties who had recovered from COVID-19. The chain carries TRBV30 and TRBJ2-5; 12 bases match TRBD2. Sequenced sample: peripheral blood. The CDR3 is CAWSRYWTSGNQETQYF. CDR3 in DNA: TGTGCCTGGAGTCGGTACTGGACTAGCGGGAACCAAGAGACCCAGTACTTC.